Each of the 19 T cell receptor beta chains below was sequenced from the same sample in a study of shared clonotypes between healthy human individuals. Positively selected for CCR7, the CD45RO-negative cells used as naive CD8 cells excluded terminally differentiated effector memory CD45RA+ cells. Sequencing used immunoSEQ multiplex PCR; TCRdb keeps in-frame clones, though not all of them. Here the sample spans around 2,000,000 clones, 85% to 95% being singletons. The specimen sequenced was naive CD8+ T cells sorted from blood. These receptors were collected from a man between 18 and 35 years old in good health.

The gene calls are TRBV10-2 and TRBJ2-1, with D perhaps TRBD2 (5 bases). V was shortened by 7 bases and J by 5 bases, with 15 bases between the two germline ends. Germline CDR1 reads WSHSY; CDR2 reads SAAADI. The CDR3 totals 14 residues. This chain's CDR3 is CASISANYDNEQFF. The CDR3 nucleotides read TGCGCCAGCATTAGCGCTAATTACGACAATGAGCAGTTCTTC.

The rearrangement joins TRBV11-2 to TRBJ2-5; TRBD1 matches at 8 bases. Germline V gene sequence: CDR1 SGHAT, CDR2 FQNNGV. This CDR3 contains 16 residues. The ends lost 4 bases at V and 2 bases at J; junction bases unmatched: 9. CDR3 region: CASSSPRTGLQETQYF. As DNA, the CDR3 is TGTGCCAGCAGCTCCCCGCGGACAGGGCTTCAAGAGACCCAGTACTTC.

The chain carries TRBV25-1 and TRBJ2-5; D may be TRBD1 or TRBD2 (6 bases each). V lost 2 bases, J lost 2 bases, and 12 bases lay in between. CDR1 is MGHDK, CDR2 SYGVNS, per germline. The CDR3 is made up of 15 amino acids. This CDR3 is CASSERRGAQETQYF. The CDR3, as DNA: TGTGCCAGCAGTGAAAGGAGGGGGGCTCAAGAGACCCAGTACTTC.

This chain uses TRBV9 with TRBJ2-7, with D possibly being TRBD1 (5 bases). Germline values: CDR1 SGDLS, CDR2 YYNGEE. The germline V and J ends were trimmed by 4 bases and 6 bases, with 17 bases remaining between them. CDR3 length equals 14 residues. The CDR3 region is CASSPYMAGLEQYF. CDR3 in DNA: TGTGCCAGCAGCCCTTACATGGCAGGGCTCGAGCAGTACTTC.

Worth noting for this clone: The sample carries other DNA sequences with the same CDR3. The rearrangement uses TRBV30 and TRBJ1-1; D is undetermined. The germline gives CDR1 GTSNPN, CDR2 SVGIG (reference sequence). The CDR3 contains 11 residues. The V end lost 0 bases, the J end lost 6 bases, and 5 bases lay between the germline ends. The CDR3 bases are TGTGCCTGGAGTGTACTCTCTGAAGCTTTCTTT. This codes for CAWSVLSEAFF.

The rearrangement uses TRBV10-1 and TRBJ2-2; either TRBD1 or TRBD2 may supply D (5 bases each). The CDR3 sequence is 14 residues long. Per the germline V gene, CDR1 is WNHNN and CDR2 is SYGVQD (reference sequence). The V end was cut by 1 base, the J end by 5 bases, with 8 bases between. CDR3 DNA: TGCGCCAGCAGTGAGTTGGGGGTGACCGGGGAGCTGTTTTTT. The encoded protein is CASSELGVTGELFF.

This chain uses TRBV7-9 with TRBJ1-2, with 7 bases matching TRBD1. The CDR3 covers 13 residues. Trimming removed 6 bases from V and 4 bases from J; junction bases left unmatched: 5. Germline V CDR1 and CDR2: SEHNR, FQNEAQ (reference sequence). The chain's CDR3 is CASRPDRTYGYTF. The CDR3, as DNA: TGTGCCAGCAGGCCGGACAGGACCTATGGCTACACCTTC.

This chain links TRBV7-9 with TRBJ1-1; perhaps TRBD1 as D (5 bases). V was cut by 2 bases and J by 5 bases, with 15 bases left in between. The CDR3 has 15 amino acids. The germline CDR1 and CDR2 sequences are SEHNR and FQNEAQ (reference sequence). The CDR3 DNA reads TGTGCCAGCAGCTTATCATACGAGCGGGGGACTGAAGCTTTCTTT. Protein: CASSLSYERGTEAFF.

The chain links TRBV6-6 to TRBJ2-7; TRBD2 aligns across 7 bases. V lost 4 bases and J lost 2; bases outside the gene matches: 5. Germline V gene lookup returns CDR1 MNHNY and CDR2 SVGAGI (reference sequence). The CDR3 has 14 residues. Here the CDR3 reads CASSSGLVPYEQYF. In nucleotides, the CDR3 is TGTGCCAGCAGTTCTGGACTAGTCCCCTACGAGCAGTACTTC.

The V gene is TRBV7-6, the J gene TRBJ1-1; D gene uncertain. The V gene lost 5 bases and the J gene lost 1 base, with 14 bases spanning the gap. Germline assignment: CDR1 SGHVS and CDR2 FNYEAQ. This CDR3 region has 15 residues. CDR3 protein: CASSPEMGQNTEAFF. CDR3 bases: TGTGCCAGCAGCCCGGAGATGGGCCAGAACACTGAAGCTTTCTTT. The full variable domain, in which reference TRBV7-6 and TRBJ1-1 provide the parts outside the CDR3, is GAGVSQSPRYKVTKRGQDVALRCDPISGHVSLYWYRQALGQGPEFLTYFNYEAQQDKSGLPNDRFSAERPEGSISTLTIQRTEQRDSAMYRCASSPEMGQNTEAFFGQGTRLTVV.

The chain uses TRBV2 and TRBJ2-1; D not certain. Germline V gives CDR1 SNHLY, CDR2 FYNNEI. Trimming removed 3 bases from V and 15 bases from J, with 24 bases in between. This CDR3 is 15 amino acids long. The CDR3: CASSEVISDEHGRFF. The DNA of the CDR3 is TGTGCCAGCAGTGAGGTTATTTCTGACGAGCATGGTCGGTTCTTC.

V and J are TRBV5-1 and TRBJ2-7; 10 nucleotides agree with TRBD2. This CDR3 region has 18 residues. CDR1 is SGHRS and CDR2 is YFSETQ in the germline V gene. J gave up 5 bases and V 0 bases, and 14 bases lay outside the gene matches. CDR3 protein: CASSLAWTGTSVFHEQYF. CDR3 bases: TGCGCCAGCAGCTTGGCCTGGACGGGGACTAGCGTTTTCCACGAGCAGTACTTC.

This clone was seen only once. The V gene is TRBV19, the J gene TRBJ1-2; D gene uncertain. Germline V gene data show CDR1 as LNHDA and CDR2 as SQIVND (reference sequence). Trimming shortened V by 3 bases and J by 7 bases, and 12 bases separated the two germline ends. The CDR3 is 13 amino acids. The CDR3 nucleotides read TGTGCCAGTAGTATTTTGGCAGATTCTGGCTACACCTTC. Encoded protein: CASSILADSGYTF.

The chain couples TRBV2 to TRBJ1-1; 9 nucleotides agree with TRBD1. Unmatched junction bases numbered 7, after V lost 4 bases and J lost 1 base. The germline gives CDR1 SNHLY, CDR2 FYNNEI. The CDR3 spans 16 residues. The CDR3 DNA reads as TGTGCCAGCAGTGCCCCGGGACAGGGCCCGAACACTGAAGCTTTCTTT. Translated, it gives CASSAPGQGPNTEAFF.

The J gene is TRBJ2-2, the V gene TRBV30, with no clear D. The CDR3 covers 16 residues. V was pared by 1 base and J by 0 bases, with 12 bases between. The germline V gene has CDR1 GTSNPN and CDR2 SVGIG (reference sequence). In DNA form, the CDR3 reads TGTGCCTGGAGTGCGACCGACAAGGCGAACACCGGGGAGCTGTTTTTT. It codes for CAWSATDKANTGELFF. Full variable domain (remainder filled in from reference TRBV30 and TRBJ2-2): SQTIHQWPATLVQPVGSPLSLECTVEGTSNPNLYWYRQAAGRGLQLLFYSVGIGQISSEVPQNLSASRPQDRQFILSSKKLLLSDSGFYLCAWSATDKANTGELFFGEGSRLTVL.

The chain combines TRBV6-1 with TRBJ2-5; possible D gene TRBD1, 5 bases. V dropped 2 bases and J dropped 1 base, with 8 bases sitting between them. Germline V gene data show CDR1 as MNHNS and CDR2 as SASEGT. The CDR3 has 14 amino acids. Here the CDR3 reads CASSEWQGQETQYF. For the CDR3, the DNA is TGTGCCAGCAGTGAATGGCAGGGCCAAGAGACCCAGTACTTC.

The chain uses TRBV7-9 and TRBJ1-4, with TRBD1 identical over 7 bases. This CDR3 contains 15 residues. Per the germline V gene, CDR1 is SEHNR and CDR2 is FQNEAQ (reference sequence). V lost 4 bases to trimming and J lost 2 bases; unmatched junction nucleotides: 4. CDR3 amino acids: CASSSPQGTNEKLFF. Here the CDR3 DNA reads TGTGCCAGCAGCTCGCCACAGGGGACTAATGAAAAACTGTTTTTT.

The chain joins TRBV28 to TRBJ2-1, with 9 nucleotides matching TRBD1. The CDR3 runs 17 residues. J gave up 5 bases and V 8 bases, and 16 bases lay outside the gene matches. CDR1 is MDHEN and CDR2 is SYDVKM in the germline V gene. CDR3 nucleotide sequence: TGTGCCAGCTGGGACAGGGTGAGCGTTACTGGGAACAATGAGCAGTTCTTC. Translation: CASWDRVSVTGNNEQFF.

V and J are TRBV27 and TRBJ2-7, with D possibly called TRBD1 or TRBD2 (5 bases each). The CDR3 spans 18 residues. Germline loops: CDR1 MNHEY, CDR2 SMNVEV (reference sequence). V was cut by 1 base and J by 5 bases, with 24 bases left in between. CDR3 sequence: CASSLYQHSPGPTNEQYF. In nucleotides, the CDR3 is TGTGCCAGCAGTTTATACCAACACTCTCCGGGACCCACTAACGAGCAGTACTTC.